The 17 T cell receptor beta chains reported below all come from one sample, sequenced in a study of early T cells in non-severe SARS-CoV-2 infection. TCRdb re-called the 5' RACE reads through MiXCR, storing one row per CDR3 protein. The sample yields tens of thousands of distinct CDR3 sequences, roughly 7.2% seen once. The specimen was whole blood. The receptor source for this set is an adult who was a healthcare worker with PCR-confirmed SARS-CoV-2 infection or an uninfected control (not recorded which).

This clonotype was recorded at least ten times. The chain couples TRBV7-9 to TRBJ2-7; D call uncertain. The CDR3 totals 15 residues. Germline V gene sequence: CDR1 SEHNR, CDR2 FQNEAQ (reference sequence). Trimming took 1 base from V and 0 from J, leaving 10 bases between them. CDR3 residues: CASSLGFGSSYEQYF. In nucleotides, the CDR3 is TGTGCCAGCAGCTTAGGGTTTGGCAGCTCCTACGAGCAGTACTTC.

This clonotype was seen at least ten times. The V call is TRBV2, the J call TRBJ2-4; 7 positions agree with TRBD1. Losses at the gene ends were 5 bases for V and 4 bases for J; bases not matched to a gene: 5. The CDR3 is made up of 14 amino acids. CDR1 is SNHLY, CDR2 FYNNEI, per germline. The DNA of the CDR3 is TGTGCCAGCAGTTCCGGGACAGCTAAAAACATTCAGTACTTC. It translates to CASSSGTAKNIQYF. Filled out from reference TRBV2 and TRBJ2-4, the complete variable domain reads EPEVTQTPSHQVTQMGQEVILRCVPISNHLYFYWYRQILGQKVEFLVSFYNNEISEKSEIFDDQFSVERPDGSNFTLKIRSTKLEDSAMYFCASSSGTAKNIQYFGAGTRLSVL.

In its sample, this clonotype was seen many times. The chain combines TRBV6-4 with TRBJ2-3, with TRBD2 matching 12 bases. CDR3 size: 14 residues. J gave up 3 bases and V 6 bases, and 1 base lay outside the gene matches. CDR1 and CDR2 from the germline V gene are MRHNA and SNTAGT. CDR3 DNA sequence: TGTGCCAGCAGCGGACTAGCGGGAACAGATACGCAGTATTTT. Amino acids: CASSGLAGTDTQYF.

The chain links TRBV7-9 to TRBJ2-3; D is unclear. V was pared by 5 bases and J by 4 bases, with 10 bases between. Germline CDR1 reads SEHNR; CDR2 reads FQNEAQ (reference sequence). This CDR3 region has 13 residues. The CDR3 sequence is CASSLDPPDTQYF. The CDR3 DNA reads as TGTGCCAGCAGCCTGGACCCGCCAGATACGCAGTATTTT.

V gene TRBV3-1 combines with J gene TRBJ2-1; D not certain. V gave up 3 bases and J gave up 3 bases, with 9 bases separating them. Germline values: CDR1 LGHDT, CDR2 YNNKEL (reference sequence). CDR3 length equals 14 residues. The CDR3 nucleotides are TGTGCCAGCAGCCAGACTGCCAGCTACAATGAGCAGTTCTTC. Amino acids: CASSQTASYNEQFF.

This clonotype has ten or more counts. Here the CDR3 reads CASSAGTGLPVGYEQYF. The CDR3 DNA sequence: TGCGCCAGCAGCGCCGGGACAGGCCTCCCCGTTGGGTACGAGCAGTACTTC. The chain carries TRBV5-1 and TRBJ2-7; 8 nucleotides line up with TRBD1. The germline V gene has CDR1 SGHRS and CDR2 YFSETQ. V was pared by 4 bases and J by 4 bases, with 16 bases of the junction left unmatched. The CDR3 consists of 17 residues. The full variable domain, with the rest looked up from reference TRBV5-1 and TRBJ2-7, is KAGVTQTPRYLIKTRGQQVTLSCSPISGHRSVSWYQQTPGQGLQFLFEYFSETQRNKGNFPGRFSGRQFSNSRSEMNVSTLELGDSALYLCASSAGTGLPVGYEQYFGPGTRLTVT.

The chain recombines TRBV4-1 with TRBJ2-4; 11 bases are shared with TRBD2. CDR1 and CDR2 from the germline V gene are MGHRA and YSYEKL. The V and J ends lost 6 bases and 3 bases, in that order; junction bases with no gene match: 10. This CDR3 contains 17 residues. CDR3 nucleotides: TGCGCCAGCAGTTATAGCGGGAGGGAGGTTGGCAAAAACATTCAGTACTTC. This gives the protein CASSYSGREVGKNIQYF.

This clonotype has a single count. This chain links TRBV7-9 with TRBJ1-5; D unresolved. CDR1 SEHNR and CDR2 FQNEAQ come from the germline V gene (reference sequence). With 4 bases removed from V and 3 bases from J, the gap between germline ends came to 10 bases. The CDR3 sequence is 14 residues long. The CDR3 bases are TGTGCCAGCAGCTCCGACATCTCCAATCAGCCCCAGCATTTT. It yields the protein CASSSDISNQPQHF.

The chain employs TRBV2 and TRBJ2-1, with 8 bases aligning to TRBD1. V was pared by 2 bases and J by 5 bases, with 5 bases of the junction left unmatched. The CDR3 length is 15 residues. Germline CDR1 reads SNHLY; CDR2 reads FYNNEI. CDR3 in amino acids: CASSELWGQDNEQFF. The CDR3 region has the DNA TGTGCCAGCAGTGAATTGTGGGGACAGGACAATGAGCAGTTCTTC.

Note on this clonotype: This clone may be a read error of a much larger clone one base away. The CDR3 DNA reads as TGCAGTGCTAGCCGGGCATACACTGAAGCTTTCTTT. This codes for CSASRAYTEAFF. The V gene is TRBV20-1, the J gene TRBJ1-1; D gene unclear. The CDR3 consists of 12 residues. Germline assignment: CDR1 DFQATT and CDR2 SNEGSKA (reference sequence). V lost 3 bases and J 3 bases, leaving 8 bases between the germline ends.

This clonotype was counted many times. The chain joins TRBV6-1 to TRBJ2-5, with no clear D. Germline V CDR1 and CDR2: MNHNS, SASEGT. The CDR3 contains 11 residues. V was trimmed by 6 bases and J by 3 bases, leaving 5 bases between them. The CDR3 nucleotides are TGTGCCAGCAGGGTAGAAGAGACCCAGTACTTC. Protein: CASRVEETQYF.

In its sample, this clonotype was seen many times. This chain joins TRBV11-2 and TRBJ1-1, with D tentatively TRBD1 (5 bases). This CDR3 comprises 15 residues. Trimming removed 5 bases at V and 0 bases at J, with 13 bases between. The germline CDR1 and CDR2 sequences are SGHAT and FQNNGV. The CDR3 region is CASSTGVRVNTEAFF. The CDR3, as DNA: TGTGCCAGCAGCACAGGAGTCAGGGTGAACACTGAAGCTTTCTTT.

The sample holds many counts of this clonotype. The J gene is TRBJ2-1, the V gene TRBV2; possible D gene TRBD1, 5 bases. The CDR3 loop spans 14 amino acids. The V end lost 3 bases, the J end lost 2 bases, and 8 bases lay between the germline ends. Per germline, CDR1 SNHLY and CDR2 FYNNEI. In nucleotides, the CDR3 is TGTGCCAGCAGTGAGGGGCAAGCCTACAATGAGCAGTTCTTC. Its protein is CASSEGQAYNEQFF.

The J gene is TRBJ2-1, the V gene TRBV7-2, with D maybe TRBD2 (6 bases). Germline V gene sequence: CDR1 SGHTA, CDR2 FQGNSA. The V gene lost 1 base and the J gene lost 8 bases, with 12 bases spanning the gap. The length of the CDR3 is 14 residues. In nucleotides, the CDR3 is TGTGCCAGCAGCTTAGTGGGGAGGACCGATGAGCAGTTCTTC. It translates to CASSLVGRTDEQFF.

This rearrangement joins TRBV6-2 or TRBV6-3 to TRBJ1-6, with D unclear. The CDR3 contains 14 residues. Trimming removed 5 bases at V and 8 bases at J, with 13 bases between. Germline CDR1 and CDR2: MNHEY and SVGEGT. This CDR3 reads CASSHFGRDSPLHF. The CDR3 bases are TGTGCCAGCAGTCACTTCGGCAGAGATTCACCCCTCCACTTT.

V is TRBV3-1 and J is TRBJ2-1; D might be TRBD2 (6 bases). The CDR3 is 12 amino acids. Germline V gene data show CDR1 as LGHDT and CDR2 as YNNKEL (reference sequence). With 2 bases removed from V and 11 bases from J, the gap between germline ends came to 10 bases. The CDR3 nucleotides read TGTGCCAGCAGCCAAAGTGCGGGACAGCAGTTCTTC. Encoded protein: CASSQSAGQQFF.

This chain links TRBV29-1 with TRBJ2-5, with 8 bases lining up with TRBD1. Germline lookup yields CDR1 SQVTM and CDR2 ANQGSEA. The CDR3 sequence is 12 residues long. V was pared by 7 bases and J by 7 bases, with 8 bases of the junction left unmatched. The CDR3 loop is CSAGGGTGTQYF. In nucleotides, the CDR3 is TGCAGCGCCGGAGGTGGGACAGGGACCCAGTACTTC. Looking up the rest from reference TRBV29-1 and TRBJ2-5 gives the full variable domain: SAVISQKPSRDICQRGTSLTIQCQVDSQVTMMFWYRQQPGQSLTLIATANQGSEATYESGFVIDKFPISRPNLTFSTLTVSNMSPEDSSIYLCSAGGGTGTQYFGPGTRLLVL.